This TCR beta chain was retrieved from a study of CD8+ T cells in alopecia areata. Study-wide context: Tofacitinib ran 6 to 18 months, followed by 6 months off drug.

The CDR3 totals 14 residues. The germline CDR1 and CDR2 sequences are SQVTM and ANQGSEA. The trim removed 7 bases at V and 4 bases at J, leaving 8 bases unmatched. This clone has just a few counts. Extraction and reverse transcription of RNA yielded cDNA as the sequencing template. Assay used: immunoSEQ multiplex PCR; TCRdb lists only in-frame clones, some missing. This sample carries roughly 200,000 clones, roughly 60% of them seen once, and the ten largest clones take 1.5% to 2%. This receptor was identified in a human donor with alopecia areata. The chain uses TRBV29-1 and TRBJ1-1; 11 bases map to TRBD1. The specimen was CD4+ T cells sorted from blood, collected at week 0. The CDR3, as DNA: TGCAGCGCCCAGGAGGGGACAGGGGGCACTGAAGCTTTCTTT. It specifies CSAQEGTGGTEAFF.